Reported below is one TCR beta chain. Assay runs were performed at deep level. Sequencing was performed with immunoSEQ multiplex PCR; in TCRdb, only in-frame clones are kept and a portion is missing. The table includes some 490,000 clones, around 73% detected once. The record originates from a study of shared clonotypes between healthy human individuals. The source of this sequence is a woman between 40 and 50 years old in good health. Some clones in this sample may be carry-over from other donors' samples. Sequences were obtained from PBMCs.

In DNA form, the CDR3 reads TGTGCCAGCAGCCCGGGACAGGGAATTGCCTATGGCTACACCTTC. Translating gives CASSPGQGIAYGYTF. This sequence joins TRBV7-6 and TRBJ1-2; 9 bases agree with TRBD1. The germline V gene encodes CDR1 SGHVS and CDR2 FNYEAQ. The ends lost 5 bases at V and 4 bases at J; junction bases unmatched: 8. CDR3 length: 15 residues.